The following is a TCR beta chain sequence with its context. The antigen is not known. At the time of sampling, donors were nominally healthy, though unrecorded immune exposures were likely. Primers: 60 Vbeta forward and 13 Jbeta reverse. The protocol was immunoSEQ multiplex PCR, while the TCRdb copy is restricted to in-frame clones and leaves out a portion. The sample carries 150,000 or so clones, 75% recorded once. This CDR3 is built from 13 residues. Germline V gene sequence: CDR1 SGDLS, CDR2 YYNGEE. The J segment lost 2 bases and the V segment lost 7 bases, leaving 2 bases of the junction unmatched. The record originates from a study of cytomegalovirus exposure and HLA in healthy donors. Broader study findings: Later analysis identified several of the most significant clusters that appeared linked to common viral pathogens. Specificity of a few CMV-associated chains for CMV antigens was verified in vitro. A later analysis showed that HLA-associated TCR beta chains had undergone more clonal expansion than equally common others.

This rearrangement joins TRBV9 to TRBJ2-2; 7 nucleotides match TRBD2. The sequence was collected from a man aged 40-50 years in good health and CMV-seronegative. The source material was PBMCs. CDR3 coding DNA: TGTGCCAGCGGGGGGGATAACACCGGGGAGCTGTTTTTT. Amino acid sequence: CASGGDNTGELFF. The complete variable domain, with remaining parts taken from reference TRBV9 and TRBJ2-2, reads DSGVTQTPKHLITATGQRVTLRCSPRSGDLSVYWYQQSLDQGLQFLIQYYNGEERAKGNILERFSAQQFPDLHSELNLSSLELGDSALYFCASGGDNTGELFFGEGSRLTVL.